The clone carrying this T cell receptor beta chain was seen many times. What it binds is unknown. The CDR3 runs to 16 residues. The trim removed 4 bases at V and 2 bases at J, leaving 6 bases unmatched. Germline values: CDR1 SGHTA, CDR2 FQGNSA. The use of a sample-barcoded 5' primer and a J-beta primer mix characterized a second PCR of about 7 to 12 cycles. Each CDR3 protein is one row after TCRdb ran MiXCR on the 5' RACE reads. In the table there are about 1,500,000 distinct CDR3 sequences, 28% of which are singletons. This record belongs to a study of blood T cells in healthy people across ages. Every sample gave at least 6 micrograms of total RNA when it was extracted. Findings and limits, study-wide: More naive CD4+ cells and higher diversity marked long-lived donors relative to aged donors. No one knew whether donors had CMV, which possibly confounded expanded clonotype changes.

This chain links TRBV7-2 with TRBJ2-5; 11 bases line up with TRBD2. The TCR sequence derives from a woman aged 25 to 39 in good health. The material sequenced was blood. The CDR3 region has the DNA TGTGCCAGCAGCTCGTCCGGGACTAGCGGACAAGAGACCCAGTACTTC. Translating it yields CASSSSGTSGQETQYF.